This T cell receptor beta chain was found in a study of T cell responses to AZD1222 COVID-19 vaccine. Study outcomes and limitations: Increases in Spike-specific TCR breadth and depth were seen after two AZD1222 doses.

CDR3 size: 15 residues. Germline V gene data show CDR1 as MNHEY and CDR2 as SMNVEV (reference sequence). V was shortened by 8 bases and J by 1 base, with 12 bases between the two germline ends. Produced via immunoSEQ multiplex PCR; TCRdb's table is partial and in-frame only. The sample shows 90,000 to 150,000 clones, 86% of them seen only once. On this clone itself: Its target is not known.

V is TRBV27 and J is TRBJ1-6; TRBD1 might be the D (5 bases). This sample comprised peripheral blood, obtained on day 0 of AZD1222 vaccination. This clonotype originated in an adult in good health. Here the CDR3 DNA reads TGTGCCAGCCTTTCGAGGGGATCCTATAATTCACCCCTCCACTTT. Encoded protein: CASLSRGSYNSPLHF.